This is a list of T cell receptor beta chains from one sample in a study of T cell changes during pregnancy in multiple sclerosis. Assay: immunoSEQ multiplex PCR; the TCRdb copy retains only in-frame clones and omits some. Here the sample spans approximately 38,000 clones, roughly 94% being singletons. This specimen was peripheral blood, taken in the third trimester of pregnancy. The receptors stem from a female donor with multiple sclerosis, enrolled in a pregnancy study. CDR3s include the opening cysteine and the closing phenylalanine or tryptophan. A D gene is named only where the DNA matches it firmly. Size tells how often a clone was seen (once, few, many) or the class of an expanded clone, and some rows leave it out.

>TRBV6-1|TRBJ1-3|NA|NA
CASSGTPYSGNTIYF
TGTGCCAGCAGCGGGACACCTTACTCTGGAAACACCATATATTTT
>TRBV6-5|TRBJ1-2|NA|TRBD1
CASTELQGGVGGYTF
TGTGCCAGCACCGAGTTACAGGGGGGAGTTGGTGGCTACACCTTC
>TRBV7-9|TRBJ1-4|NA|TRBD1
CASTLTGGGEKLFF
TGTGCCAGCACCCTAACAGGGGGCGGTGAAAAACTGTTTTTT
>TRBV6-1|TRBJ2-3|once|NA
CASSESVSTDTQYF
TGTGCCAGCAGTGAATCAGTGAGCACAGATACGCAGTATTTT
>TRBV6-4|TRBJ2-2|NA|TRBD1
CASSDGQGAGELFF
TGTGCCAGCAGTGACGGACAGGGGGCCGGGGAGCTGTTTTTT
>TRBV28|TRBJ2-3|NA|NA
CASTFRGPTDTQYF
TGTGCCAGCACCTTTCGAGGTCCCACAGATACGCAGTATTTT
>TRBV7-8|TRBJ2-3|NA|NA
CASSLGVRVLTDTQYF
TGTGCCAGCAGCTTAGGGGTCAGGGTGCTCACAGATACGCAGTATTTT
>TRBV10-3|TRBJ2-7|NA|NA
CAISESHREYEQYF
TGTGCCATCAGTGAGTCTCACAGGGAGTACGAGCAGTACTTC
>TRBV6-1|TRBJ2-7|NA|NA
CASSEVGSSYEQYF
TGTGCCAGCAGTGAAGTAGGGAGCTCCTACGAGCAGTACTTC
>TRBV6-5|TRBJ2-7|NA|TRBD1
CASRHRGVNYEQYF
TGTGCCAGCAGACACAGGGGGGTTAACTACGAGCAGTACTTC
>TRBV1|TRBJ1-1|NA|NA
CTSRESGDRNPEAFF
TGCACCAGCAGAGAATCCGGCGACAGGAATCCTGAAGCTTTCTTT
>TRBV28|TRBJ1-5|NA|NA
CASTARTERPQHF
TGTGCCAGCACTGCGAGGACAGAGCGGCCCCAGCATTTT
>TRBV14|TRBJ2-1|NA|TRBD2
CASSLTSGGQKSSYNEQFF
TGTGCCAGCAGCCTGACTAGCGGGGGGCAAAAGAGCTCCTACAATGAGCAGTTCTTC
>TRBV6-6|TRBJ2-3|NA|TRBD1
CASGTATDTQYF
TGTGCCAGCGGGACAGCGACAGATACGCAGTATTTT
>TRBV4-1|TRBJ2-5|NA|NA
CASSEEFDPSGQYF
TGCGCCAGCAGCGAAGAATTCGACCCGAGCGGCCAGTACTTC
>TRBV10-3|TRBJ1-2|NA|NA
CAISDRDLGYTF
TGTGCCATCAGTGACAGGGACTTGGGCTACACCTTC
>TRBV30|TRBJ2-2|NA|NA
CAWGDISTANTGELFF
TGTGCCTGGGGGGACATAAGTACCGCGAACACCGGGGAGCTGTTTTTT
>TRBV19|TRBJ1-6|few|NA
CATRRDNINSPLHF
TGTGCCACCCGAAGGGACAACATTAATTCACCCCTCCACTTT
>TRBV14|TRBJ1-1|NA|NA
CASSQELNTEAFF
TGTGCCAGCAGCCAAGAGTTAAACACTGAAGCTTTCTTT
>TRBV7-3|TRBJ2-3|NA|TRBD2
CASSLGTSNTQYF
TGTGCCAGCAGCTTAGGGACTAGCAATACGCAGTATTTT
>TRBV6-1|TRBJ1-2|once|NA
CASSDQINYGYTF
TGTGCCAGCAGTGACCAGATTAACTATGGCTACACCTTC
>TRBV28|TRBJ2-7|NA|TRBD2
CASSLSYGRVEQYF
TGTGCCAGCAGTCTAAGCTACGGGAGGGTCGAGCAGTACTTC
>TRBV9|TRBJ2-7|NA|NA
CASSVGQSSYEQYF
TGTGCCAGCAGCGTAGGACAGAGCTCCTACGAGCAGTACTTC
>TRBV5-1|TRBJ2-7|NA|TRBD1
CASSTRQGARHEQYF
TGCGCCAGCAGCACCAGACAGGGGGCGAGACACGAGCAGTACTTC
>TRBV11-3|TRBJ1-1|NA|NA
CASSPTIMNTEAFF
TGTGCCAGCAGTCCTACCATCATGAACACTGAAGCTTTCTTT